These T cell receptor beta chains were read from a single sample in a study of blood T cell repertoires in COVID-19. Method: immunoSEQ multiplex PCR; TCRdb's copy keeps in-frame clones and lacks some. The sample has 50,000 to 70,000 clones, about 90% seen once. The material sequenced was peripheral blood. The receptors stem from a man in his sixties with acute or convalescent COVID-19. CDR3s include the opening cysteine and the closing phenylalanine or tryptophan. A D gene is named only where the DNA matches it firmly. Clone size appears in some rows only: once, few, many, or a class for an expanded clone.

cdr3_aa | cdr3_nt | clone_size | j_call | v_call | d_call
CASSLSSQGTSSSEQFF | TGTGCCAGCAGCTTATCGTCTCAGGGGACTAGCAGTAGTGAGCAGTTCTTC | - | TRBJ2-1 | TRBV7-3 | TRBD2
CASSLAGRGGGYTF | TGTGCCAGCAGTTTAGCGGGAAGAGGGGGCGGCTACACCTTC | - | TRBJ1-2 | TRBV27 | TRBD1
CASSPGWKDREIIHEQYF | TGCGCCAGCAGCCCGGGGTGGAAGGACAGGGAAATCATTCACGAGCAGTACTTC | - | TRBJ2-7 | TRBV4-3 | TRBD1
CASSRTEGQPQHF | TGTGCCTCCTCTAGGACAGAGGGTCAGCCCCAGCATTTT | once | TRBJ1-5 | TRBV2 | -
CASSVDGLAGDNEQFF | TGTGCCAGCAGCGTAGACGGGCTAGCCGGGGACAATGAGCAGTTCTTC | - | TRBJ2-1 | TRBV9 | -
CASSIYNEQFF | TGTGCCAGCAGTATATACAATGAGCAGTTCTTC | - | TRBJ2-1 | TRBV6-5 | -
CAISRQAGDYNEQFF | TGTGCCATCTCCCGCCAGGCGGGAGATTACAATGAGCAGTTCTTC | - | TRBJ2-1 | TRBV10-3 | TRBD2
CATSRDSPNTRYEQYF | TGTGCCACCAGCAGAGATTCCCCAAATACGAGGTACGAGCAGTACTTC | - | TRBJ2-7 | TRBV15 | -
CAGGYGSTNEKLFF | TGTGCCGGAGGTTACGGTTCAACTAATGAAAAACTGTTTTTT | once | TRBJ1-4 | TRBV6-5 | -
CASSFREDGAGELFF | TGCGCCAGCAGCTTCAGGGAGGATGGGGCCGGGGAGCTGTTTTTT | - | TRBJ2-2 | TRBV5-1 | -
CATVGEREGPQETQYF | TGTGCCACCGTCGGGGAGCGGGAGGGTCCTCAAGAGACCCAGTACTTC | - | TRBJ2-5 | TRBV10-3 | TRBD2
CASSPRQGYDSPLHF | TGCGCCAGCAGCCCAAGACAGGGTTATGATTCACCCCTCCACTTT | - | TRBJ1-6 | TRBV5-1 | TRBD1
CSARAGTTGELFF | TGCAGCGCCCGGGCGGGCACCACCGGGGAGCTGTTTTTT | - | TRBJ2-2 | TRBV29-1 | -
CAWSEGGWAYGYTF | TGTGCCTGGAGTGAGGGGGGGTGGGCCTATGGCTACACCTTC | - | TRBJ1-2 | TRBV30 | -